This entry is about one T cell receptor beta chain. The target antigen is unknown. This CDR3 spans 14 amino acids. V trimming: 7 bases; J trimming: 3 bases; junction bases outside the gene matches: 7. Germline values: CDR1 SGHTA, CDR2 FQGTGA. The sample originates from a study of CD8+CD57+ T cells in acquired aplastic anemia. Study summary: Sorted cells (CD4+ and CD8+) yielded DNA amounts that averaged approximately 3.1 ug. As sequenced from healthy donors, CD4+ cells averaged approximately 11 million reads. Study-level results: The study found no significant CD8+ Simpson's diversity difference between patients and controls. Both patients and controls carried the same twenty-nine CD8+ CDR3 sequences.

The template for TCR beta VDJ and CDR3 sequence profiling was genomic DNA. TCRdb processed the reads anew with MiXCR; each CDR3 protein has one entry. The table has roughly 150,000 distinct CDR3 sequences, approximately 40% seen once. The chain links TRBV7-3 to TRBJ2-7; 9 nucleotides agree with TRBD2. Sequenced input: sorted CD4+, CD8+, or CD8+CD57+ T cells (not recorded which) from PBMCs. The TCR originated in a human donor in good health. Here the CDR3 DNA reads TGTGCCAGCACCCAGATTAGCGGGAGCTACGAGCAGTACTTC. Its protein product is CASTQISGSYEQYF.